The 30 T cell receptor beta chains listed next were all sequenced from one sample in a study of CD8 T cells in ankylosing spondylitis. Each CDR3 protein gets one entry after TCRdb re-called the 5' RACE reads with MiXCR. The table records 210,000 or so distinct CDR3 sequences, roughly 8% of them present only once. The specimen sequenced was blood, either unsorted or a sorted T cell fraction (not recorded which). These receptors were obtained from a female donor with ankylosing spondylitis or in good health (not recorded which).

Points on this clonotype: Possible read error: a much larger clone is one base away. V gene TRBV7-8 combines with J gene TRBJ2-7, with D uncertain. Germline assignment: CDR1 SGHVS and CDR2 FQNEAQ. CDR3 length: 15 amino acids. The CDR3 DNA reads as TGTGTCAGCAGCTTAGTTCCAGGTGGTAGCTACGAGCAGTACTTC. Protein: CVSSLVPGGSYEQYF.

This clonotype occurred a few times. The gene calls are TRBV4-2 and TRBJ2-7; tentatively, D is TRBD1 or TRBD2 (5 bases each). V was trimmed by 1 base and J by 5 bases, leaving 12 bases between them. Germline CDR1 and CDR2: LGHNA and YNFKEQ. The CDR3 is 14 residues long. In DNA form, the CDR3 reads TGTGCCAGCAGCCAAGTGGGGCGGGTGCACGAGCAGTACTTC. This codes for CASSQVGRVHEQYF.

In its sample, this clonotype was seen many times. This chain uses TRBV5-1 with TRBJ2-1; a weak D match, TRBD2 (6 bases). Trimming left V 5 bases short and J 8 bases short, with 14 bases between. Germline CDR1 reads SGHRS; CDR2 reads YFSETQ. CDR3 length: 13 amino acids. DNA of the CDR3: TGCGCCAGCAGATCTCGACTAGGGTATGAGCAGTTCTTC. Protein sequence: CASRSRLGYEQFF.

The J gene is TRBJ2-7, the V gene TRBV7-6; D gene ambiguous. CDR1 is SGHVS, CDR2 FNYEAQ, per germline. The CDR3 covers 8 residues. The CDR3 sequence is CVPPEQYF. Written as DNA, the CDR3 is TGTGTCCCGCCCGAGCAGTACTTC. The full variable domain, its missing parts supplied by reference TRBV7-6 and TRBJ2-7, is GAGVSQSPRYKVTKRGQDVALRCDPISGHVSLYWYRQALGQGPEFLTYFNYEAQQDKSGLPNDRFSAERPEGSISTLTIQRTEQRDSAMYRCVPPEQYFGPGTRLTVT.

This clonotype has at least ten counts. The genes are TRBV20-1 and TRBJ2-1, with 8 bases matching TRBD2. CDR1 is DFQATT, CDR2 SNEGSKA, per germline (reference sequence). There are 13 residues in the CDR3. CDR3 DNA: TGCAGCGCAAGCGGGAGAACCTACAATGAGCAGTTCTTC. This sequence encodes CSASGRTYNEQFF.

This clonotype occurred many times. The rearrangement links TRBV10-3 to TRBJ2-1; D uncertain. The V end lost 4 bases, the J end lost 7 bases, and 5 bases lay between the germline ends. The CDR3 sequence is 11 residues long. Germline loops: CDR1 ENHRY, CDR2 SYGVKD. CDR3: CAISVQNEQFF. CDR3 DNA sequence: TGTGCCATCAGTGTGCAAAATGAGCAGTTCTTC.

The gene calls are TRBV7-6 and TRBJ2-1; D is perhaps TRBD2 (6 bases). The CDR3 sequence is 14 residues long. The V and J ends lost 5 bases and 5 bases respectively, with 13 bases between them. CDR1 is SGHVS and CDR2 is FNYEAQ in the germline V gene. The CDR3 coding sequence is TGTGCCAGCAGCCAAAACGGGGGACACAATGAGCAGTTCTTC. This translates into CASSQNGGHNEQFF. Full variable domain (remainder filled in from reference TRBV7-6 and TRBJ2-1): GAGVSQSPRYKVTKRGQDVALRCDPISGHVSLYWYRQALGQGPEFLTYFNYEAQQDKSGLPNDRFSAERPEGSISTLTIQRTEQRDSAMYRCASSQNGGHNEQFFGPGTRLTVL.

This clonotype was found many times. The V call is TRBV15, the J call TRBJ1-1; no clear D. The germline gives CDR1 LNHNV, CDR2 YYDKDF (reference sequence). Between the trimmed V and J ends, which lost 0 bases and 0 bases, there was a span of 8 bases. There are 15 residues in the CDR3. The CDR3 sequence is CATSRDRRMNTEAFF. The CDR3 nucleotides are TGTGCCACCAGCAGAGATCGCAGGATGAACACTGAAGCTTTCTTT.

This clonotype was recorded at least ten times. The chain is built from TRBV3-1 and TRBJ2-2, with D maybe TRBD1 (5 bases). The CDR3 totals 16 residues. The V end lost 3 bases, the J end lost 5 bases, and 16 bases lay between the germline ends. Looked up from germline, CDR1 is LGHDT and CDR2 is YNNKEL (reference sequence). The CDR3 coding sequence is TGTGCCAGCAGCCAGGGCCATAGGAAGGGGACCGGGGAGCTGTTTTTT. This codes for CASSQGHRKGTGELFF.

At least ten counts were recorded for this clonotype. The chain joins TRBV20-1 to TRBJ2-4; perhaps TRBD2 as D (6 bases). Germline V gene lookup returns CDR1 DFQATT and CDR2 SNEGSKA (reference sequence). V was trimmed by 6 bases and J by 0 bases, leaving 15 bases between them. CDR3 length: 15 amino acids. DNA of the CDR3: TGCAGTGCCCCCACGCGGGATTTAGCCAAAAACATTCAGTACTTC. This sequence encodes CSAPTRDLAKNIQYF.

This clonotype has only a few counts. The V call is TRBV24-1, the J call TRBJ2-7; 9 bases agree with TRBD1. The CDR3 length is 13 residues. V shed 6 bases, J shed 6 bases, and the junction held 5 bases outside the gene matches. The germline gives CDR1 KGHDR, CDR2 SFDVKD. The CDR3 loop reads CATSKQGAIEQYF. As DNA, the CDR3 is TGTGCCACCAGTAAACAGGGGGCCATCGAGCAGTACTTC.

This clonotype was recorded at least ten times. The chain links TRBV4-3 to TRBJ2-5; 8 nucleotides agree with TRBD1. V lost 4 bases and J lost 1; bases outside the gene matches: 5. CDR3 length: 15 residues. Germline CDR1 and CDR2: LGHNA and YSLEER. The CDR3 reads CASSPGTGAQETQYF. CDR3 coding DNA: TGCGCCAGCAGCCCGGGGACAGGAGCCCAAGAGACCCAGTACTTC.

This clonotype was recorded many times. The V and J genes are TRBV5-1 and TRBJ1-2, with D unresolved. CDR1 is SGHRS and CDR2 is YFSETQ in the germline V gene. The CDR3 is 13 amino acids. V lost 4 bases and J lost 4, with 11 bases in between. CDR3 sequence: CASSHDGVYGYTF. In nucleotides, the CDR3 is TGCGCCAGCAGCCATGACGGGGTCTATGGCTACACCTTC.

The sample holds many counts of this clonotype. At one of its ends the junction is not consistent with the germline gene, which may arise from a read error. The J gene is TRBJ1-2, the V gene TRBV5-1; the D is unclear. The germline V gene encodes CDR1 SGHRS and CDR2 YFSETQ. The CDR3 consists of 11 residues. DNA for the CDR3: TGTGCCAGCAGCTTTGGCTATGGCTACACCTTC. Translated: CASSFGYGYTF.

This clonotype appeared many times. The rearrangement uses TRBV7-8 and TRBJ2-1; tentative D call: TRBD1 (6 bases). CDR1 SGHVS and CDR2 FQNEAQ come from the germline V gene. V was pared by 5 bases and J by 5 bases, with 16 bases between. The CDR3 covers 15 residues. Here the CDR3 reads CASSRYRVMDNEQFF. The CDR3 coding sequence is TGTGCCAGCAGCCGTTACAGGGTAATGGACAATGAGCAGTTCTTC. The full variable domain, its missing parts supplied by reference TRBV7-8 and TRBJ2-1, is GAGVSQSPRYKVAKRGQDVALRCDPISGHVSLFWYQQALGQGPEFLTYFQNEAQLDKSGLPSDRFFAERPEGSVSTLKIQRTQQEDSAVYLCASSRYRVMDNEQFFGPGTRLTVL.

This clonotype was observed at least ten times. V gene TRBV6-1 combines with J gene TRBJ1-4; tentative D call: TRBD1 (5 bases). CDR1 MNHNS and CDR2 SASEGT come from the germline V gene. The CDR3 length is 14 residues. V was shortened by 6 bases and J by 8 bases, with 16 bases between the two germline ends. CDR3 nucleotide sequence: TGTGCCAGCAGGGTCGGGACCTCGGGGGAAAAACTGTTTTTT. Amino acids: CASRVGTSGEKLFF.

In its sample, this clonotype was seen many times. This chain uses TRBV14 with TRBJ2-1; 9 bases agree with TRBD2. Germline trimming cut 4 bases from V and 7 bases from J; bases unmatched to any gene: 5. This CDR3 is 14 amino acids long. Germline V CDR1 and CDR2: SGHDN, FVKESK. The CDR3 sequence is CASSRGLAPNEQFF. As DNA, the CDR3 is TGTGCCAGCAGCCGTGGACTAGCGCCAAATGAGCAGTTCTTC.

This clonotype was seen many times. The V gene is TRBV29-1, the J gene TRBJ2-1, with TRBD2 identical over 12 bases. The CDR3 loop spans 16 amino acids. The junction had 10 bases not matched to a gene; V was cut back by 6 bases and J by 4 bases. The germline V gene encodes CDR1 SQVTM and CDR2 ANQGSEA. Written as DNA, the CDR3 is TGCAGCGTCGGCGGGACTAGCGGGCTGATTTACAATGAGCAGTTCTTC. Translating gives CSVGGTSGLIYNEQFF.

This clonotype was recorded many times. J is TRBJ2-3 and V is TRBV12-5; TRBD2 aligns across 14 bases. The length of the CDR3 is 16 residues. Germline CDR1 reads LGHNT; CDR2 reads FRNRAP. Unmatched junction bases numbered 11, after V lost 6 bases and J lost 9 bases. The CDR3 reads CASGETSGRAEGTQYF. For the CDR3, the DNA is TGTGCTAGTGGGGAGACTAGCGGGAGGGCCGAGGGGACGCAGTATTTT. Complete variable domain (other parts from reference TRBV12-5 and TRBJ2-3): DARVTQTPRHKVTEMGQEVTMRCQPILGHNTVFWYRQTMMQGLELLAYFRNRAPLDDSGMPKDRFSAEMPDATLATLKIQPSEPRDSAVYFCASGETSGRAEGTQYFGPGTRLTVL.

Comments on this clonotype: This may stem from a read error, because a much larger clone lies one nucleotide away. The V gene is TRBV19, the J gene TRBJ2-1; D may be TRBD2 (6 bases). The CDR3 consists of 14 residues. CDR1 and CDR2 from the germline V gene are LNHDA and SQIVND (reference sequence). The CDR3 sequence is CVSSISGADNEQFF. CDR3 bases: TGTGTCAGTAGTATTAGCGGCGCGGACAATGAGCAGTTCTTC.

This clonotype was seen at least ten times. The CDR3 sequence is CASSLESTGIGGYTF. CDR3 bases: TGTGCCAGCAGCTTAGAGAGTACAGGGATTGGTGGCTACACCTTC. The chain couples TRBV7-2 to TRBJ1-2, with D possibly being TRBD1 (6 bases). V lost 1 base and J 7 bases, leaving 16 bases between the germline ends. CDR3 size: 15 residues. Germline CDR1 reads SGHTA; CDR2 reads FQGNSA.

There are many counts of this clonotype. Mismatch with germline at one junction end may stem from a read error. The chain recombines TRBV5-1 with TRBJ2-3; 13 nucleotides agree with TRBD2. Germline V lookup: CDR1 SGHRS, CDR2 YFSETQ. The CDR3 extends over 16 amino acids. Here the CDR3 reads CASSSGLAGVTDTQYF. The CDR3, as DNA: TGTGCCAGCAGCTCCGGACTAGCGGGAGTAACAGATACGCAGTATTTT.

The genes are TRBV6-1 and TRBJ2-5; the D call may be TRBD1 or TRBD2 (5 bases each). In germline, CDR1 is MNHNS, CDR2 SASEGT. V was pared by 5 bases and J by 5 bases, with 15 bases between. The CDR3 sequence is 14 residues long. The DNA for the CDR3 is TGTGCCAGCAGTCCCACGGGGCCCTGGGAGACCCAGTACTTC. This codes for CASSPTGPWETQYF.

This clonotype was seen ten or more times. The chain employs TRBV7-2 and TRBJ1-5, with D hard to call. The CDR3 extends over 17 amino acids. V was cut by 0 bases and J by 2 bases, with 14 bases left in between. The germline V gene has CDR1 SGHTA and CDR2 FQGNSA. The CDR3 DNA follows: TGTGCCAGCAGCTTAGCTTTCCAGGCGCAGGGCAATCAGCCCCAGCATTTT. It codes for CASSLAFQAQGNQPQHF.

This clonotype appeared many times. The rearrangement links TRBV5-1 to TRBJ2-1; 12 nucleotides match TRBD1. V lost 6 bases, J lost 8 bases, and 3 bases stayed unmatched. The CDR3 totals 13 residues. Germline-derived CDR1 and CDR2 are SGHRS and YFSETQ. Here the CDR3 reads CASNRDRGHEQFF. CDR3 nucleotide sequence: TGCGCCAGCAATCGGGACAGGGGGCATGAGCAGTTCTTC.

This clonotype was seen ten or more times. The CDR3 loop is CASSPWDRTYEQYF. The CDR3 DNA follows: TGTGCCAGCAGCCCCTGGGACCGCACCTACGAGCAGTACTTC. The gene calls are TRBV3-1 and TRBJ2-7; tentatively, D is TRBD1 or TRBD2 (5 bases each). V lost 4 bases, J lost 2 bases, and 12 bases lay in between. This CDR3 is 14 amino acids long. Germline lookup yields CDR1 LGHDT and CDR2 YNNKEL (reference sequence).

This clonotype was counted ten times or more. This chain links TRBV7-8 with TRBJ2-1; 8 bases agree with TRBD2. The CDR3 is 16 residues long. Unmatched junction bases numbered 10, after V lost 5 bases and J lost 4 bases. Looked up from germline, CDR1 is SGHVS and CDR2 is FQNEAQ. The CDR3 bases are TGTGCCAGCAGCCGTCCGACTAGCGCAATTTACAATGAGCAGTTCTTC. This codes for CASSRPTSAIYNEQFF.

This clonotype came up many times. J is TRBJ2-1 and V is TRBV5-1; D gene uncertain. CDR1 and CDR2 from the germline V gene are SGHRS and YFSETQ. The ends were cut back, 1 base at V and 4 bases at J, with 15 bases in the middle. This CDR3 comprises 16 residues. The DNA of the CDR3 is TGCGCCAGCAGCTTGCGGTCCAGGACCGATTACAATGAGCAGTTCTTC. This encodes CASSLRSRTDYNEQFF.

The chain joins TRBV24-1 to TRBJ2-5; 9 bases agree with TRBD1. Losses at the gene ends were 10 bases for V and 4 bases for J; bases not matched to a gene: 6. Germline V lookup: CDR1 KGHDR, CDR2 SFDVKD. This CDR3 is 13 amino acids long. CDR3 in DNA: TGTGCCACTGCGACAGGGGGACGAGAGACCCAGTACTTC. Translation gives CATATGGRETQYF.

This clonotype was seen ten or more times. This chain links TRBV28 with TRBJ2-1, with TRBD2 identical over 7 bases. The V and J ends lost 10 bases and 6 bases, in that order; junction bases with no gene match: 15. The CDR3 has 15 residues. Germline-derived CDR1 and CDR2 are MDHEN and SYDVKM. The CDR3 loop is CATNFTSEKGNEQFF. CDR3 in DNA: TGTGCCACCAATTTTACTAGCGAGAAGGGCAATGAGCAGTTCTTC.